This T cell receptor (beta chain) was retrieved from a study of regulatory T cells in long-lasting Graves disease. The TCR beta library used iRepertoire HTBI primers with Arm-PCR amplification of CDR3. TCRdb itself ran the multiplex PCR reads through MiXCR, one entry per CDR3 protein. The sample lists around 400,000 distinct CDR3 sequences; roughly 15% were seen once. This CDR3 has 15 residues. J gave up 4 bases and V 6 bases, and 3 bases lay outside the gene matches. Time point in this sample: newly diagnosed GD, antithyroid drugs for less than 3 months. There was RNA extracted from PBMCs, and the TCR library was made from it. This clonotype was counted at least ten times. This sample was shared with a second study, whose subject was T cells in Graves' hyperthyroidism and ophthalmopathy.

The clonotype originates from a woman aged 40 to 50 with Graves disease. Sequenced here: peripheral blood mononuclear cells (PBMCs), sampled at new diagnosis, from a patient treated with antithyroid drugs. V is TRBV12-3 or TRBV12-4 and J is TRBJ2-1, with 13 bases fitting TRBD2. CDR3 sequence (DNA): TGTGCCAGCAGGCGGACTAGCGGGGGTTACAATGAGCAGTTCTTC. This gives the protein CASRRTSGGYNEQFF.